Below are 29 T cell receptor beta chains sequenced from a single sample in a study of shared clonotypes between healthy human individuals. Sequencing used immunoSEQ multiplex PCR; TCRdb keeps in-frame clones, though not all of them. In the table there are just over 2,000,000 clones, 95% of which are singletons. Sequencing was performed on naive CD4+ T cells sorted from blood. Described subset: CD45RA+ positively selected. Source of these receptors: a young man in good health.

The rearrangement links TRBV4-1 to TRBJ2-7; D might be TRBD2 (6 bases). Trimming shortened V by 6 bases and J by 0 bases, and 15 bases separated the two germline ends. In germline, CDR1 is MGHRA, CDR2 YSYEKL. The CDR3 extends over 15 amino acids. Written as DNA, the CDR3 is TGCGCCAGCAGTAGGTTAGCGGCTAGCTCCTACGAGCAGTACTTC. Its translation: CASSRLAASSYEQYF.

The gene calls are TRBV6-5 and TRBJ2-5; D is possibly TRBD1 (7 bases). The germline V gene has CDR1 MNHEY and CDR2 SVGAGI. Trimming removed 2 bases at V and 1 base at J, with 14 bases between. The CDR3 runs to 16 residues. The CDR3 nucleotides read TGTGCCAGCAGTTACCACGGCGGGACAGCCCAAGAGACCCAGTACTTC. Amino acids: CASSYHGGTAQETQYF.

This clone has only one observation. The chain joins TRBV5-1 to TRBJ2-1, with 7 nucleotides matching TRBD2. The J segment lost 9 bases and the V segment lost 5 bases, leaving 5 bases of the junction unmatched. The germline V gene encodes CDR1 SGHRS and CDR2 YFSETQ. This CDR3 region has 12 residues. CDR3 amino acids: CASRGSGAEQFF. CDR3 coding DNA: TGCGCCAGCAGAGGGAGCGGGGCTGAGCAGTTCTTC. The whole variable domain, remainder taken from reference TRBV5-1 and TRBJ2-1, is KAGVTQTPRYLIKTRGQQVTLSCSPISGHRSVSWYQQTPGQGLQFLFEYFSETQRNKGNFPGRFSGRQFSNSRSEMNVSTLELGDSALYLCASRGSGAEQFFGPGTRLTVL.

The J gene is TRBJ1-5, the V gene TRBV6-6; 8 nucleotides match TRBD1. Germline CDR1 is MNHNY and CDR2 is SVGAGI (reference sequence). The CDR3 runs to 14 residues. V shed 9 bases, J shed 6 bases, and the junction held 10 bases outside the gene matches. CDR3 amino acids: CASTGQGRSQPQHF. As DNA, the CDR3 is TGTGCCAGTACTGGACAGGGAAGGAGTCAGCCCCAGCATTTT.

Concerning this clone itself: The sample has other DNA sequences that encode this CDR3 too. The rearrangement links TRBV28 to TRBJ1-1; maybe TRBD1 (5 bases). Germline-derived CDR1 and CDR2 are MDHEN and SYDVKM. This CDR3 has 15 residues. The germline V and J ends were trimmed by 4 bases and 1 base, with 13 bases remaining between them. The DNA of the CDR3 is TGTGCCAGCAGTTCTACGGGACTGGGGAACACTGAAGCTTTCTTT. Amino acid sequence: CASSSTGLGNTEAFF.

V and J are TRBV30 and TRBJ1-5; no clear D gene. Trimming stripped 1 base from V and 2 bases from J, with 9 bases between. This CDR3 is built from 14 residues. CDR1 and CDR2 (germline): GTSNPN, SVGIG (reference sequence). The CDR3 coding sequence is TGTGCCTGGAGTGACCTAATGGGCAATCAGCCCCAGCATTTT. Residues: CAWSDLMGNQPQHF.

The DNA of the CDR3 is TGCGCCAGCAGCTTGGGTTCTTCTACAGGGAACACTGAAGCTTTCTTT. Translating it yields CASSLGSSTGNTEAFF. The J gene is TRBJ1-1, the V gene TRBV5-1, with D possibly TRBD1 on 5 matching bases. Germline CDR1 is SGHRS and CDR2 is YFSETQ. CDR3 size: 16 residues. Trimming took 0 bases from V and 1 from J, leaving 13 bases between them.

In DNA form, the CDR3 reads TGTGCCAGCAGTTTCTCTAGCGGGAGGTATTCGGAGCAGTACTTC. Protein: CASSFSSGRYSEQYF. The gene calls are TRBV11-2 and TRBJ2-7; 11 bases line up with TRBD2. Germline loops: CDR1 SGHAT, CDR2 FQNNGV. V lost 6 bases and J lost 7; bases outside the gene matches: 11. There are 15 residues in the CDR3.

This clone has just one count. The V and J genes are TRBV13 and TRBJ1-6; 7 nucleotides match TRBD1. With 7 bases clipped from V and 7 bases from J, the junction kept 7 bases outside the gene matches. This CDR3 is 14 amino acids long. The V gene's germline CDR1 is PRHDT and CDR2 FYEKMQ (reference sequence). The CDR3 region has the DNA TGTGCCAGCAAACCGGGACAGCAAAATTCACCCCTCCACTTT. As protein: CASKPGQQNSPLHF.

The V gene is TRBV4-1, the J gene TRBJ2-3; D possibly uses TRBD1 or TRBD2 (5 bases each). The V and J ends lost 0 bases and 0 bases respectively, with 13 bases between them. This CDR3 is 17 amino acids long. Germline-derived CDR1 and CDR2 are MGHRA and YSYEKL. DNA of the CDR3: TGCGCCAGCAGCCAAGATAGGGGACGGTCGAGCACAGATACGCAGTATTTT. Amino acid sequence: CASSQDRGRSSTDTQYF.

The chain uses TRBV4-1 and TRBJ2-1; perhaps D is TRBD1 or TRBD2 (5 bases each). Germline CDR1 is MGHRA and CDR2 is YSYEKL. The V gene lost 0 bases and the J gene lost 0 bases, with 9 bases spanning the gap. The CDR3 is 16 amino acids. The chain's CDR3 is CASSQDRGSSYNEQFF. The CDR3 nucleotides read TGCGCCAGCAGCCAAGATCGGGGCAGCTCCTACAATGAGCAGTTCTTC.

The gene calls are TRBV30 and TRBJ1-3, with D tentatively TRBD1 (6 bases). Germline V gene sequence: CDR1 GTSNPN, CDR2 SVGIG (reference sequence). The CDR3 contains 14 residues. Trimming stripped 3 bases from V and 7 bases from J, with 16 bases between. The CDR3 protein is CAWSPWGQGNTIYF. The CDR3 DNA reads TGTGCCTGGAGCCCTTGGGGCCAGGGGAACACCATATATTTT.

The J gene is TRBJ2-7, the V gene TRBV7-9; D is ambiguous. CDR3 length: 17 amino acids. The V and J ends lost 1 base and 4 bases respectively, with 20 bases between them. Germline V lookup: CDR1 SEHNR, CDR2 FQNEAQ (reference sequence). The CDR3 region has the DNA TGTGCCAGCAGCTTAGGCAAAGGCCTAGGGTCCCTTTACGAGCAGTACTTC. It yields the protein CASSLGKGLGSLYEQYF.

V gene TRBV6-1 combines with J gene TRBJ2-1, with 16 positions matching TRBD2. The V gene end was trimmed by 8 bases and the J gene end by 4 bases; junction bases not matched to a gene: 2. Looked up from germline, CDR1 is MNHNS and CDR2 is SASEGT. This CDR3 spans 15 amino acids. The CDR3 loop reads CASLGLAGGYNEQFF. The CDR3 region has the DNA TGTGCCAGCCTGGGACTAGCGGGAGGGTACAATGAGCAGTTCTTC.

Only one count was recorded for this clone. V and J are TRBV6-1 and TRBJ2-3; 12 bases agree with TRBD2. Losses at the gene ends were 9 bases for V and 6 bases for J; bases not matched to a gene: 4. The germline V gene encodes CDR1 MNHNS and CDR2 SASEGT. The CDR3 totals 13 residues. This chain's CDR3 is CASQLAGGDTQYF. The CDR3 coding sequence is TGTGCCAGTCAACTAGCGGGGGGCGATACGCAGTATTTT.

This chain links TRBV29-1 with TRBJ2-3; D gene unclear. Trimming took off 6 bases at V and 1 base at J, with 14 bases between the two ends. The germline CDR1 and CDR2 sequences are SQVTM and ANQGSEA. The CDR3 runs 14 residues. DNA of the CDR3: TGCAGCGTCCACATAGTGATCGGCACAGATACGCAGTATTTT. Residues: CSVHIVIGTDTQYF.

This clone has a single count. This chain joins TRBV2 and TRBJ2-1; TRBD1 matches at 7 bases. Per germline, CDR1 SNHLY and CDR2 FYNNEI. J lost 7 bases, V lost 2 bases, and 5 bases had no gene match. The CDR3 sequence is 14 residues long. The CDR3: CASSEFRGQNEQFF. The CDR3, as DNA: TGTGCCAGCAGTGAATTTAGGGGGCAAAATGAGCAGTTCTTC.

With regard to this clone: Other DNA sequences in the same sample also yield this CDR3. This chain uses TRBV7-9 with TRBJ2-7, with D possibly being TRBD2 (6 bases). The CDR3 has 12 amino acids. The V and J ends lost 8 bases and 0 bases respectively, with 8 bases between them. CDR1 and CDR2 from the germline V gene are SEHNR and FQNEAQ (reference sequence). Here the CDR3 DNA reads TGTGCCAGCGGGCGGGACTCCTACGAGCAGTACTTC. The encoded protein is CASGRDSYEQYF.

The chain combines TRBV5-1 with TRBJ1-2, with D tentatively TRBD1 (6 bases). V gave up 0 bases and J gave up 0 bases, with 12 bases separating them. The CDR3 is made up of 16 amino acids. CDR1 is SGHRS and CDR2 is YFSETQ in the germline V gene. This CDR3 reads CASSLGGTRANYGYTF. CDR3 nucleotides: TGCGCCAGCAGCTTGGGCGGGACAAGAGCTAACTATGGCTACACCTTC.

Note on this clone: Other DNA sequences of this sample code for an identical CDR3. This chain connects TRBV10-2 to TRBJ2-3, with D possibly TRBD2 on 5 matching bases. This CDR3 is 12 amino acids long. From germline, CDR1 is WSHSY and CDR2 SAAADI. Trimming left V 2 bases short and J 6 bases short, with 6 bases between. CDR3: CASSEIADTQYF. The CDR3 DNA follows: TGCGCCAGCAGTGAGATAGCGGATACGCAGTATTTT.

This chain connects TRBV9 to TRBJ2-1, with D perhaps matching TRBD2 (5 bases). This CDR3 is 15 amino acids long. Germline CDR1 and CDR2: SGDLS and YYNGEE. Trimming left V 2 bases short and J 3 bases short, with 12 bases between. CDR3 region: CASSVGWENYNEQFF. The CDR3 DNA is TGTGCCAGCAGCGTCGGGTGGGAGAACTACAATGAGCAGTTCTTC.

Details on this clone: One end of the junction is discordant with germline, which a read error may explain. The rearrangement joins TRBV11-2 to TRBJ2-5, with 13 bases lining up with TRBD2. Per germline, CDR1 SGHAT and CDR2 FQNNGV. The CDR3 has 17 residues. CDR3 loop: CASSLRLAGGGVEIQYF. The CDR3 bases are TGTGCCAGCAGCCTGAGACTAGCGGGAGGAGGGGTGGAGATCCAGTACTTC.

This chain uses TRBV18 with TRBJ1-2; no definite D call. The V and J ends lost 0 bases and 4 bases respectively, with 18 bases between them. The germline V gene encodes CDR1 KGHSH and CDR2 LQKENI. The CDR3 is 17 amino acids. This CDR3 reads CASSPPTPSSTAYGYTF. For the CDR3, the DNA is TGTGCCAGCTCACCACCTACCCCCTCTTCGACGGCCTATGGCTACACCTTC.

The sample holds one count of this clone. The J gene is TRBJ2-3, the V gene TRBV2; the match to TRBD2 covers 11 bases. CDR1 and CDR2 from the germline V gene are SNHLY and FYNNEI. V was clipped by 6 bases and J by 1 base; unmatched bases: 6. CDR3 size: 16 residues. CDR3 residues: CASRLTSGGRTDTQYF. DNA of the CDR3: TGTGCCAGCAGATTAACTAGCGGGGGACGCACAGATACGCAGTATTTT. Using reference TRBV2 and TRBJ2-3 for the parts outside the CDR3, the full variable domain is EPEVTQTPSHQVTQMGQEVILRCVPISNHLYFYWYRQILGQKVEFLVSFYNNEISEKSEIFDDQFSVERPDGSNFTLKIRSTKLEDSAMYFCASRLTSGGRTDTQYFGPGTRLTVL.

This chain connects TRBV5-6 to TRBJ2-7; TRBD1 aligns across 9 bases. Losses at the gene ends were 4 bases for V and 7 bases for J; bases not matched to a gene: 15. Germline CDR1 SGHDT, CDR2 YYEEEE. This CDR3 has 16 residues. This chain's CDR3 is CASSALTGTGLGEQYF. The CDR3 nucleotides are TGTGCCAGCAGCGCCTTGACCGGGACAGGGTTGGGGGAGCAGTACTTC.

The chain has TRBV7-2 and TRBJ2-5; the D gene is possibly TRBD2 (6 bases). V gave up 6 bases and J gave up 5 bases, with 13 bases separating them. CDR1 is SGHTA and CDR2 is FQGNSA in the germline V gene. The CDR3 totals 13 residues. The CDR3 reads CASSSAGPETQYF. The CDR3 bases are TGTGCCAGCAGTAGCGCGGGACCGGAGACCCAGTACTTC. The full variable domain, in which reference TRBV7-2 and TRBJ2-5 provide the parts outside the CDR3, is GAGVSQSPSNKVTEKGKDVELRCDPISGHTALYWYRQSLGQGLEFLIYFQGNSAPDKSGLPSDRFSAERTGGSVSTLTIQRTQQEDSAVYLCASSSAGPETQYFGPGTRLLVL.

This rearrangement joins TRBV6-5 to TRBJ2-3, with 8 bases lining up with TRBD1. The CDR3 covers 15 residues. J gave up 3 bases and V 5 bases, and 7 bases lay outside the gene matches. Germline V gene data show CDR1 as MNHEY and CDR2 as SVGAGI. The CDR3 protein is CASSTRTGWTDTQYF. The CDR3 DNA reads as TGTGCCAGCAGTACCCGGACAGGGTGGACAGATACGCAGTATTTT.

The chain carries TRBV28 and TRBJ1-2; D uncertain. The CDR3 length is 13 residues. CDR1 is MDHEN and CDR2 is SYDVKM in the germline V gene. V was pared by 4 bases and J by 8 bases, with 14 bases between. Written as DNA, the CDR3 is TGTGCCAGCAGTTCTACGGGAGCGCTCGGCTACACCTTC. This encodes CASSSTGALGYTF.

The chain is built from TRBV5-1 and TRBJ2-7; TRBD1 aligns across 7 bases. There are 15 residues in the CDR3. Germline values: CDR1 SGHRS, CDR2 YFSETQ. J gave up 2 bases and V 4 bases, and 9 bases lay outside the gene matches. CDR3 protein: CASSKGQLGPYEQYF. CDR3 coding DNA: TGCGCCAGCAGCAAGGGACAGCTAGGCCCCTACGAGCAGTACTTC. The full variable domain, its missing parts supplied by reference TRBV5-1 and TRBJ2-7, is KAGVTQTPRYLIKTRGQQVTLSCSPISGHRSVSWYQQTPGQGLQFLFEYFSETQRNKGNFPGRFSGRQFSNSRSEMNVSTLELGDSALYLCASSKGQLGPYEQYFGPGTRLTVT.